This is a list of T cell receptor beta chains from one sample in a study of control samples from healthy donors and cancer patients. Repertoires were generated with immunoSEQ multiplex PCR, while TCRdb's copy carries only in-frame clones and drops some. This sample has under 200,000 clones; 91% occur once, and the top ten carry roughly 1.6%. The source material was blood. The receptor set was obtained from a woman under 40 in good health. Both conserved end residues are part of each CDR3. D genes are given only for firm matches. Size tells how often a clone was seen (once, few, many) or the class of an expanded clone, and some rows leave it out.

-	-	TRBV2	TRBJ1-1	CASTGEMGNTEAFF	TGTGCCAGCACGGGGGAGATGGGGAACACTGAAGCTTTCTTT
-	once	TRBV6-5	TRBJ2-7	CASRDSSYEQYF	TGTGCCAGCAGGGACAGCTCCTACGAGCAGTACTTC
-	-	TRBV27	TRBJ1-1	CASSLAGGLGTEAFF	TGTGCCAGCAGTTTGGCGGGGGGTTTGGGCACTGAAGCTTTCTTT
TRBD1	-	TRBV5-8	TRBJ2-2	CASSQRQGTTGELFF	TGTGCCAGCAGCCAGAGACAGGGGACCACCGGGGAGCTGTTTTTT
TRBD1	-	TRBV27	TRBJ1-1	CASSLSPPDRDTEAFF	TGTGCCAGCAGTTTATCCCCCCCGGACAGGGACACTGAAGCTTTCTTT
-	-	TRBV29-1	TRBJ2-2	CSVELTNTGELFF	TGCAGCGTTGAACTGACGAACACCGGGGAGCTGTTTTTT
-	-	TRBV6-4	TRBJ2-7	CASSESAGEAYEQYF	TGTGCCAGCAGTGAGTCGGCAGGAGAAGCCTACGAGCAGTACTTC
TRBD1	-	TRBV5-6	TRBJ1-6	CASSFGTGYNSPLHF	TGTGCCAGCAGCTTTGGGACAGGGTATAATTCACCCCTCCACTTT
TRBD1	-	TRBV23-1	TRBJ1-5	CASSQYSGTGDQPQHF	TGCGCCAGCAGTCAATATTCCGGGACAGGGGATCAGCCCCAGCATTTT
-	-	TRBV28	TRBJ1-5	CASSDYSNQPQHF	TGTGCCAGCAGCGATTATAGCAATCAGCCCCAGCATTTT
-	-	TRBV3-1/TRBV3-2	TRBJ1-1	CASSQKQNTEAFF	TGTGCCAGCAGCCAAAAACAGAACACTGAAGCTTTCTTT
-	-	TRBV28	TRBJ1-2	CASRPQGSPNYGYTF	TGTGCCAGCAGACCGCAGGGGTCCCCTAACTATGGCTACACCTTC
-	-	TRBV7-9	TRBJ1-2	CASSLALEDSYTF	TGTGCCAGCAGCTTAGCTCTCGAGGACTCCTACACCTTC
TRBD1	few	TRBV4-2	TRBJ1-2	CASSQGDRSNYGYTF	TGTGCCAGCAGCCAAGGGGACAGGTCTAACTATGGCTACACCTTC
TRBD1	few	TRBV3-1/TRBV3-2	TRBJ1-2	CASSQAAGGYGYTF	TGTGCCAGCAGCCAAGCGGCAGGGGGCTATGGCTACACCTTC
TRBD1	once	TRBV6-2/TRBV6-3	TRBJ1-4	CASSYSGTGGEKLFF	TGTGCCAGCAGTTACTCTGGGACAGGGGGGGAAAAACTGTTTTTT
TRBD1	once	TRBV3-1/TRBV3-2	TRBJ2-1	CASSPYRGYNEQFF	TGTGCCAGCAGCCCCTACAGGGGATACAATGAGCAGTTCTTC
-	few	TRBV5-1	TRBJ1-1	CASSRPGNTEAFF	TGCGCCAGCAGCCGCCCAGGAAACACTGAAGCTTTCTTT
TRBD2	-	TRBV11-3	TRBJ2-5	CASSFGLAGEHQETQYF	TGTGCCAGCAGCTTCGGACTAGCGGGAGAGCACCAAGAGACCCAGTACTTC
TRBD1	-	TRBV7-9	TRBJ2-5	CASSRGQQETQYF	TGTGCCAGCAGCAGGGGACAGCAAGAGACCCAGTACTTC
-	-	TRBV6-2/TRBV6-3	TRBJ2-6	CASSSMLSGANVLTF	TGTGCCAGCAGTTCTATGCTCTCTGGGGCCAACGTCCTGACTTTC
-	-	TRBV21-1	TRBJ1-4	CASSSRSNEKLFF	TGTGCCAGCAGCTCCCGATCTAATGAAAAACTGTTTTTT
-	-	TRBV29-1	TRBJ1-2	CSVTGYTNYGYTF	TGCAGCGTTACAGGGTATACTAACTATGGCTACACCTTC
TRBD1	-	TRBV7-9	TRBJ1-6	CASSSRQGTNSPLHF	TGTGCCAGCAGCTCCCGACAGGGGACTAATTCACCCCTCCACTTT
TRBD2	few	TRBV2	TRBJ2-1	CASNRGGRYNEQFF	TGTGCCAGCAATCGGGGGGGGCGGTACAATGAGCAGTTCTTC
TRBD1	-	TRBV6-2/TRBV6-3	TRBJ1-1	CASSYSQGFAFF	TGTGCCAGCAGTTACTCACAGGGGTTTGCTTTCTTT
-	-	TRBV5-5	TRBJ2-6	CASSWGHSGANVLTF	TGTGCCAGCAGCTGGGGACATTCTGGGGCCAACGTCCTGACTTTC
TRBD1	-	TRBV15	TRBJ2-7	CATSRPRQGYEQYF	TGTGCCACCAGCAGACCCCGACAGGGCTACGAGCAGTACTTC
-	-	TRBV11-1	TRBJ2-3	CASSPRSGTQYF	TGTGCCAGCAGCCCCCGCAGTGGTACGCAGTATTTT
-	-	TRBV6-2/TRBV6-3	TRBJ1-5	CASSYGWESNQPQHF	TGTGCCAGCAGTTACGGGTGGGAAAGCAATCAGCCCCAGCATTTT
-	-	TRBV27	TRBJ1-4	CASSFRPNEKLFF	TGTGCCAGCAGTTTTAGGCCTAATGAAAAACTGTTTTTT